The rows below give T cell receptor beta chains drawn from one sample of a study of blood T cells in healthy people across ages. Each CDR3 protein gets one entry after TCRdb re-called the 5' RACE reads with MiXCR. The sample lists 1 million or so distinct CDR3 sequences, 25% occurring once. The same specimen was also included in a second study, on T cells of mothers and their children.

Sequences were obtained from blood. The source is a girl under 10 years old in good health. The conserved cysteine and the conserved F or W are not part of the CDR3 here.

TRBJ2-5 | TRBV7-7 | ASSLLMGGETQY
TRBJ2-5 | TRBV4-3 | ASSQERGFGTQY
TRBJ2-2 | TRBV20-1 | SARQASGELF
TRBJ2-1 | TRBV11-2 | ASSFNLDAYNEQF
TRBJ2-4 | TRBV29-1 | SVVEVNIRY
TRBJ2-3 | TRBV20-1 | SAQVGYSTDTQY
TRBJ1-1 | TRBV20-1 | SARVRDNTEAF
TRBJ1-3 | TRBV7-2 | ASSLEASRTIY
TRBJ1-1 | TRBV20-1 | SGGRDTEAF
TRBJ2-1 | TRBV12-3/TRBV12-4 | ASSLMVGLAEKYNEQF
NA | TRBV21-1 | ASRERGEASRYEQY
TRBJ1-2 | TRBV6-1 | ASSTGANYCYT
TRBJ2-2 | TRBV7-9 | ASPARGELF
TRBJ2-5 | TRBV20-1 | SAPYREHQETQY
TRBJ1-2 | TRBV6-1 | ASSDSNYGYT
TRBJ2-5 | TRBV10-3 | ATYSGAGETQY
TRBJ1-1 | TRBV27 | ASSLWGKNTEAF
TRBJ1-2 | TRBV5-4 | ASSSAYTGRGYT
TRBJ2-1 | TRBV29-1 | SVGPVESTSGVYNEQF
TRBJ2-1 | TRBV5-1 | ASSRDYPSSYNEQF
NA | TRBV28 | ASGFALGGSSGQRDEQF
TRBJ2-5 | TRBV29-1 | SVAADGQETQY